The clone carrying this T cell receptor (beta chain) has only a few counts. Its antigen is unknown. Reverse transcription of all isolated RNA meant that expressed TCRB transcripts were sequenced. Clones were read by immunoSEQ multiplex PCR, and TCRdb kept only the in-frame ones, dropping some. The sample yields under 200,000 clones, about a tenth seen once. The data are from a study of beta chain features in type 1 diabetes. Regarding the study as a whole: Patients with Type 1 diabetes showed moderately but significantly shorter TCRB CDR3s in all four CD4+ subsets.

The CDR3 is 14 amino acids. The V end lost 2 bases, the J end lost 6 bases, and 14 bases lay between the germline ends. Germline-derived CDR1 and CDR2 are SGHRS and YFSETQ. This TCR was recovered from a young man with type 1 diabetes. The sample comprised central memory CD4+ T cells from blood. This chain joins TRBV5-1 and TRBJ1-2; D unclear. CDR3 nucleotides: TGCGCCAGCAGCTTTAATTCGGGGTCTGATGGCTACACCTTC. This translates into CASSFNSGSDGYTF.